This T cell receptor beta chain was obtained from a study of cytomegalovirus exposure and HLA in healthy donors. Both 60 Vbeta primers and 13 Jbeta primers went into the PCR. Method: immunoSEQ multiplex PCR; TCRdb's copy keeps in-frame clones and lacks some. The data show about 160,000 clones, about 80% seen once. The V end lost 3 bases, the J end lost 2 bases, and 11 bases lay between the germline ends. The CDR3 extends over 15 amino acids. The germline V gene has CDR1 LNHNV and CDR2 YYDKDF (reference sequence). This TCR came from a woman aged 45-65 years in good health and CMV-seronegative. The chain has TRBV15 and TRBJ1-5; D is unclear. The sequenced sample was PBMCs. The CDR3 region is CATSRGPGGNQPQHF. CDR3 sequence (DNA): TGTGCCACCAGCAGGGGCCCCGGGGGCAATCAGCCCCAGCATTTT.